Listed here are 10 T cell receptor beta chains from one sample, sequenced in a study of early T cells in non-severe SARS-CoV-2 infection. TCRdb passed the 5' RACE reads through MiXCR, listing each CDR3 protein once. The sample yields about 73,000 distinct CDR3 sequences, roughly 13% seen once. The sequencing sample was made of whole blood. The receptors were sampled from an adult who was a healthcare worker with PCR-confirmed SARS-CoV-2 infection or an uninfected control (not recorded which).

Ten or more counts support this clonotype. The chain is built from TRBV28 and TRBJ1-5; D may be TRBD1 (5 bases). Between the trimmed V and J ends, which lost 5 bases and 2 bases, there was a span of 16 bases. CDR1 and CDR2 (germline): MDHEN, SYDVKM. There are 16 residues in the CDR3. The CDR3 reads CASSPYSPGGNQPQHF. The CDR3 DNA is TGTGCCAGCAGTCCCTACTCTCCGGGGGGCAATCAGCCCCAGCATTTT. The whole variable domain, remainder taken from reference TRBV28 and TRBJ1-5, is DVKVTQSSRYLVKRTGEKVFLECVQDMDHENMFWYRQDPGLGLRLIYFSYDVKMKEKGDIPEGYSVSREKKERFSLILESASTNQTSMYLCASSPYSPGGNQPQHFGDGTRLSIL.

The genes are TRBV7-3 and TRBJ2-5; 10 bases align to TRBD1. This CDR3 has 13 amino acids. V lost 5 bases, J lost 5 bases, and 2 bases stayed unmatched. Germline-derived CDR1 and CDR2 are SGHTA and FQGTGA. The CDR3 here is CASSEGQGETQYF. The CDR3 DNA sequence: TGTGCCAGCAGCGAGGGACAGGGGGAGACCCAGTACTTC.

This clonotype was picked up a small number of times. The DNA of the CDR3 is TGTGCCATTTCGGTGGACTGGAGCACAGATACGCAGTATTTT. This translates into CAISVDWSTDTQYF. The chain employs TRBV6-1 and TRBJ2-3, with D maybe TRBD2 (5 bases). The length of the CDR3 is 14 residues. CDR1 and CDR2 (germline): MNHNS, SASEGT. The germline V and J ends were trimmed by 10 bases and 0 bases, with 14 bases remaining between them.

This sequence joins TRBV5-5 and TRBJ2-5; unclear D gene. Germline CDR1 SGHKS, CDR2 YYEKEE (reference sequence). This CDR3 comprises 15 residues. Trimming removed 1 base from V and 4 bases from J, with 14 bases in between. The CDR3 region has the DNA TGTGCCAGCAGCTTGAGGGTCCTGGCTGGAGAGACCCAGTACTTC. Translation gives CASSLRVLAGETQYF.

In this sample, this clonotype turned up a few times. The chain's CDR3 is CASSQAVGELFF. CDR3 sequence (DNA): TGTGCCAGCAGCCAAGCGGTTGGGGAGCTGTTTTTT. V gene TRBV14 combines with J gene TRBJ2-2; D is unclear. Between the trimmed V and J ends, which lost 1 base and 8 bases, there was a span of 5 bases. Germline V gives CDR1 SGHDN, CDR2 FVKESK. The CDR3 consists of 12 residues.

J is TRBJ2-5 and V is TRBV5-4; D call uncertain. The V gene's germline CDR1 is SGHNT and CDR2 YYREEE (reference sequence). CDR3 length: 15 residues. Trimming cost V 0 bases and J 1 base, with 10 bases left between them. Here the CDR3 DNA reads TGTGCCAGCAGCTTGGCTCGCGGCCCCCAAGAGACCCAGTACTTC. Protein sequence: CASSLARGPQETQYF.

CDR3: CASSLGVSSDTQYF. Written as DNA, the CDR3 is TGTGCCAGCAGCTTGGGGGTTAGCTCAGATACGCAGTATTTT. The chain couples TRBV5-4 to TRBJ2-3; D unclear. Germline V gene sequence: CDR1 SGHNT, CDR2 YYREEE (reference sequence). The ends were cut back, 0 bases at V and 4 bases at J, with 9 bases in the middle. The CDR3 is 14 residues long.

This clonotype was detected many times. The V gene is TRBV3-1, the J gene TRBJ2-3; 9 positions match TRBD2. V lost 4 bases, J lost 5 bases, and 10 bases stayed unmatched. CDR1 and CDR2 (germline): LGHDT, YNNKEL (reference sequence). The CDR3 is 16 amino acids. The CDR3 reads CASSPAWRGGEDTQYF. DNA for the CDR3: TGTGCCAGCAGCCCGGCGTGGCGGGGGGGCGAAGATACGCAGTATTTT.

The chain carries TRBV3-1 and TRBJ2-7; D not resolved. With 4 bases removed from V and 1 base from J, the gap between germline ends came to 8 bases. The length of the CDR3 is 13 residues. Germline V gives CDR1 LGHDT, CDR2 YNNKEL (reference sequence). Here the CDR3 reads CASSLAQSYEQYF. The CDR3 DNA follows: TGTGCCAGCAGCCTGGCACAATCCTACGAGCAGTACTTC.

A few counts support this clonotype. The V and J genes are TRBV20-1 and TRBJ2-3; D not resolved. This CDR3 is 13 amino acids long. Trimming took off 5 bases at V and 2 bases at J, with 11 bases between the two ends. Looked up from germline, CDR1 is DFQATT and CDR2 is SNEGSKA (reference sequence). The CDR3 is CSAFGSSTDTQYF. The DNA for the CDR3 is TGCAGTGCTTTCGGTAGCTCCACAGATACGCAGTATTTT.